These 20 T cell receptor beta chains were sequenced from one sample in a study of OX40 agonist ivuxolimab in advanced cancers. TCRdb's copy holds only in-frame clones and misses some; the assay was immunoSEQ multiplex PCR. The data hold tens of thousands of clones, with around 81% observed a single time. This sample comprised CD4+ or CD8+ T cells sorted from blood, obtained in a trial of the OX40 agonist ivuxolimab. These receptors were obtained from an adult with an advanced solid tumor such as melanoma, head and neck, liver or kidney cancer.

This clone was found once. This rearrangement joins TRBV4-1 to TRBJ1-2; weak D call: TRBD1 (5 bases). The V end was cut by 2 bases, the J end by 8 bases, with 15 bases between. Germline assignment: CDR1 MGHRA and CDR2 YSYEKL. This CDR3 has 14 residues. The CDR3 protein is CASSQPGTTGGYTF. The DNA for the CDR3 is TGCGCCAGCAGCCAACCAGGGACTACTGGGGGCTACACCTTC.

In its sample, this clone was seen once. The chain joins TRBV30 to TRBJ2-2; D is perhaps TRBD2 (6 bases). The CDR3 extends over 14 amino acids. Germline V gene data show CDR1 as GTSNPN and CDR2 as SVGIG (reference sequence). Trimming removed 0 bases at V and 9 bases at J, with 14 bases between. This CDR3 reads CAWSVGWEEWELFF. In DNA, the CDR3 is TGTGCCTGGAGTGTAGGTTGGGAGGAGTGGGAGCTGTTTTTT.

This clone showed up just once. At one end, the junction sequence differs from germline, possibly due to a read error. V gene TRBV10-3 combines with J gene TRBJ2-1; 7 bases agree with TRBD1. The CDR3 consists of 15 residues. The V gene's germline CDR1 is ENHRY and CDR2 SYGVKD. Here the CDR3 reads CAIREWGTDYNEQFF. CDR3 DNA sequence: TGTGCCATCAGAGAGTGGGGGACAGATTACAATGAGCAGTTCTTC.

The genes are TRBV7-9 and TRBJ2-3; possibly TRBD2 for D (7 bases). Looked up from germline, CDR1 is SEHNR and CDR2 is FQNEAQ (reference sequence). Trimming pared 5 bases from V and 2 bases from J, leaving 11 bases between. The CDR3 runs to 14 residues. CDR3 in DNA: TGTGCCAGCAGCCTCGGGGGGCCCACAGATACGCAGTATTTT. Encoded protein: CASSLGGPTDTQYF.

The rearrangement links TRBV7-6 to TRBJ2-5, with D possibly being TRBD2 (6 bases). The CDR3 totals 16 residues. Germline-derived CDR1 and CDR2 are SGHVS and FNYEAQ. V was clipped by 0 bases and J by 11 bases, with 22 bases between them. This CDR3 reads CASSLAFRGAGGEQYF. The CDR3 DNA is TGTGCCAGCAGCTTAGCATTTCGAGGGGCCGGGGGAGAGCAGTACTTC.

The J gene is TRBJ2-5, the V gene TRBV9, with D perhaps TRBD1 (5 bases). Trimming pared 4 bases from V and 5 bases from J, leaving 15 bases between. In germline, CDR1 is SGDLS, CDR2 YYNGEE. The CDR3 covers 14 residues. The CDR3, as DNA: TGTGCCAGCAGCCCCAGGGATGTGGTGGAGACCCAGTACTTC. The encoded protein is CASSPRDVVETQYF.

This clone was counted a single time. This chain links TRBV30 with TRBJ2-3; 11 bases align to TRBD1. The CDR3 runs 13 residues. The germline gives CDR1 GTSNPN, CDR2 SVGIG (reference sequence). With 8 bases clipped from V and 3 bases from J, the junction kept 4 bases outside the gene matches. CDR3 amino acids: CARDRGSTDTQYF. The CDR3 nucleotides are TGTGCCAGGGACAGGGGGAGTACAGATACGCAGTATTTT.

The chain recombines TRBV6-1 with TRBJ2-2; D uncertain. CDR1 and CDR2 from the germline V gene are MNHNS and SASEGT. The CDR3 spans 15 residues. Trimming shortened V by 8 bases and J by 3 bases, and 16 bases separated the two germline ends. CDR3: CASSRAGWDTGELFF. Written as DNA, the CDR3 is TGTGCCAGCTCTCGGGCCGGTTGGGACACCGGGGAGCTGTTTTTT.

This clone was observed a single time. The chain couples TRBV14 to TRBJ2-3; 14 nucleotides align to TRBD2. The trim removed 1 base at V and 7 bases at J, leaving 13 bases unmatched. The germline V gene has CDR1 SGHDN and CDR2 FVKESK. The CDR3 has 19 residues. The CDR3 is CASSQGGHPGLAGDNTQYF. For the CDR3, the DNA is TGTGCCAGCAGCCAAGGAGGCCACCCGGGACTAGCGGGGGACAATACGCAGTATTTT.

The V gene is TRBV7-3, the J gene TRBJ1-1; D is perhaps TRBD1 (5 bases). Between the trimmed V and J ends, which lost 5 bases and 1 base, there was a span of 11 bases. This CDR3 has 14 residues. Germline V gives CDR1 SGHTA, CDR2 FQGTGA. The CDR3 nucleotides are TGTGCCAGCAGCGTGGATGGGGGGAACACTGAAGCTTTCTTT. As protein: CASSVDGGNTEAFF.

The rearrangement links TRBV7-7 to TRBJ2-1; 8 bases map to TRBD2. Germline CDR1 is SSHAT and CDR2 is FNYEAQ (reference sequence). V lost 2 bases, J lost 4 bases, and 7 bases stayed unmatched. The CDR3 has 16 residues. The CDR3 loop reads CASSLSETSAYNEQFF. As DNA, the CDR3 is TGTGCCAGCAGCTTATCGGAGACTAGCGCTTACAATGAGCAGTTCTTC.

V is TRBV7-7 and J is TRBJ1-5; D is uncertain. The V gene's germline CDR1 is SSHAT and CDR2 FNYEAQ (reference sequence). CDR3 length: 16 amino acids. V was shortened by 4 bases and J by 3 bases, with 16 bases between the two germline ends. The CDR3 loop reads CASSSRGGWNNQPQHF. Here the CDR3 DNA reads TGTGCCAGCAGCTCCCGGGGTGGGTGGAACAATCAGCCCCAGCATTTT.

V and J are TRBV7-7 and TRBJ2-5; tentatively, D is TRBD1 or TRBD2 (5 bases each). Germline loops: CDR1 SSHAT, CDR2 FNYEAQ (reference sequence). Trimming removed 3 bases from V and 2 bases from J, with 7 bases in between. The CDR3 is 13 amino acids. CDR3 DNA sequence: TGTGCCAGCAGCTTCAGGGAGCAAGAGACCCAGTACTTC. Translated, it gives CASSFREQETQYF.

The chain has TRBV7-9 and TRBJ1-1; no firm D call. The CDR3 spans 14 residues. Germline CDR1 and CDR2: SEHNR and FQNEAQ (reference sequence). Trimming took off 2 bases at V and 4 bases at J, with 11 bases between the two ends. The CDR3 here is CASSLFPSGTEAFF. The CDR3 DNA sequence: TGTGCCAGCAGCTTATTCCCCTCCGGCACTGAAGCTTTCTTT.

V gene TRBV5-4 combines with J gene TRBJ2-2, with D tentatively TRBD1 or TRBD2 (5 bases each). V lost 2 bases, J lost 9 bases, and 8 bases lay in between. The CDR3 covers 12 residues. The germline gives CDR1 SGHNT, CDR2 YYREEE (reference sequence). CDR3 in amino acids: CASSLGDRELFF. The CDR3 region has the DNA TGTGCCAGCAGCTTAGGGGACCGGGAGCTGTTTTTT.

V is TRBV5-6 and J is TRBJ2-3; D may correspond to TRBD1 or TRBD2 (5 bases each). CDR1 and CDR2 (germline): SGHDT, YYEEEE. The ends were cut back, 0 bases at V and 1 base at J, with 12 bases in the middle. The CDR3 spans 16 residues. The CDR3 loop is CASSLVGAQRTDTQYF. The CDR3 DNA reads as TGTGCCAGCAGCTTGGTCGGGGCCCAACGCACAGATACGCAGTATTTT.

The count of this clone is one. The DNA of the CDR3 is TGCGCCAGCAGCACGGGACGCGGGGACACAGATACGCAGTATTTT. Translating it yields CASSTGRGDTDTQYF. V gene TRBV5-1 combines with J gene TRBJ2-3, with D maybe TRBD2 (6 bases). The CDR3 has 15 amino acids. Per germline, CDR1 SGHRS and CDR2 YFSETQ. V was trimmed by 4 bases and J by 2 bases, leaving 14 bases between them.

CDR3 DNA: TGCGCCAGCAGCCAAGACGAGAATCCTGGAAACACCATATATTTT. Translating gives CASSQDENPGNTIYF. The chain employs TRBV4-3 and TRBJ1-3, with D uncertain. The germline gives CDR1 LGHNA, CDR2 YSLEER. The CDR3 spans 15 residues. Trimming removed 0 bases from V and 2 bases from J, with 8 bases in between.

The J gene is TRBJ1-3, the V gene TRBV18; TRBD1 matches at 8 bases. CDR1 is KGHSH, CDR2 LQKENI, per germline. The CDR3 length is 16 residues. V shed 4 bases, J shed 5 bases, and the junction held 10 bases outside the gene matches. Here the CDR3 DNA reads TGTGCCAGCTCACGCAGTGAAGGACAGGGAAGAAACACCATATATTTT. As protein: CASSRSEGQGRNTIYF.

There are a few counts of this clone. The V gene is TRBV19, the J gene TRBJ1-5, with 11 bases aligning to TRBD1. With 7 bases clipped from V and 1 base from J, the junction kept 6 bases outside the gene matches. This CDR3 has 16 amino acids. Looked up from germline, CDR1 is LNHDA and CDR2 is SQIVND (reference sequence). CDR3 in amino acids: CASTRGQGVSNQPQHF. In nucleotides, the CDR3 is TGTGCCAGTACCAGGGGACAGGGGGTGAGCAATCAGCCCCAGCATTTT.